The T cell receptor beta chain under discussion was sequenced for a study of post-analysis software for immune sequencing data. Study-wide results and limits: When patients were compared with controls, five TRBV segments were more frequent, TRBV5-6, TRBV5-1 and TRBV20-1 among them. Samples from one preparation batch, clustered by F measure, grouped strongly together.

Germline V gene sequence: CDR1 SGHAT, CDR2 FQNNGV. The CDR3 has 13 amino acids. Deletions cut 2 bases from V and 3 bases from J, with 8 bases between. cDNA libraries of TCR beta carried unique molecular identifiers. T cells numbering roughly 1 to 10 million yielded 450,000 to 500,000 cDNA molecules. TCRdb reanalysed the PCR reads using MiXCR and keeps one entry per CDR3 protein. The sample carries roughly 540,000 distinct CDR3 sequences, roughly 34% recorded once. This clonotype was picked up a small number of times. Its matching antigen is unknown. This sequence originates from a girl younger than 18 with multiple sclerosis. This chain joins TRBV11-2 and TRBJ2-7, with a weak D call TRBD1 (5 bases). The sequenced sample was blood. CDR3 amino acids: CASSLRGLYEQYF. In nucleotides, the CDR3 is TGTGCCAGCAGCTTAAGGGGCCTCTACGAGCAGTACTTC.